This T cell receptor (beta chain) is from a study of blood T cell repertoires in COVID-19. Using immunoSEQ multiplex PCR, the repertoire was profiled, and TCRdb retains in-frame clones only, with some absent. The profile shows about 80,000 clones, almost 85% of them singletons. This clone has more than one count but fewer than ten. The sequenced material came from peripheral blood. The TCR sequence derives from a human donor in a cohort sampled during active COVID-19.

The CDR3 region is CASSLPSWTILRETQYF. CDR3 in DNA: TGTGCCAGCAGCTTGCCCAGTTGGACTATACTCCGGGAGACCCAGTACTTC. V usage is TRBV7-2 and J usage is TRBJ2-5, with D possibly TRBD2 on 6 matching bases. The V end lost 3 bases, the J end lost 5 bases, and 22 bases lay between the germline ends. CDR3 length: 17 amino acids. Germline V gives CDR1 SGHTA, CDR2 FQGNSA.